Below are 12 T cell receptor beta chains sequenced from a single sample in a study of cytomegalovirus exposure and HLA in healthy donors. PCR involved 60 Vbeta and 13 Jbeta primers. The data were produced by immunoSEQ multiplex PCR, yet TCRdb's version contains in-frame clones alone and is incomplete. The table lists 200,000 or so clones, roughly 80% of them singletons. The material sequenced was PBMCs. The receptors derive from a girl aged 5-17 years in good health and CMV-seronegative.

This chain links TRBV4-2 with TRBJ2-6, with 8 positions matching TRBD1. V was clipped by 1 base and J by 2 bases; unmatched bases: 7. The CDR3 spans 18 residues. The germline gives CDR1 LGHNA, CDR2 YNFKEQ. CDR3: CASSQALPTGAGANVLTF. CDR3 sequence (DNA): TGTGCCAGCAGCCAAGCACTCCCGACAGGGGCTGGGGCCAACGTCCTGACTTTC.

V gene TRBV28 combines with J gene TRBJ1-3, with D unresolved. Germline V CDR1 and CDR2: MDHEN, SYDVKM. The CDR3 has 14 residues. V gave up 4 bases and J gave up 2 bases, with 9 bases separating them. The CDR3 nucleotides are TGTGCCAGCAGTTCGGCGACAACTGGAAACACCATATATTTT. Its translation is CASSSATTGNTIYF.

This clone was observed a handful of times. The J gene is TRBJ1-3, the V gene TRBV5-6; D remains unclear. The V gene lost 0 bases and the J gene lost 0 bases, with 13 bases spanning the gap. The CDR3 totals 17 residues. Germline V CDR1 and CDR2: SGHDT, YYEEEE. The CDR3 sequence: CASSLERRSDSGNTIYF. The DNA of the CDR3 is TGTGCCAGCAGCTTGGAGAGGCGCTCGGACTCTGGAAACACCATATATTTT.

The genes are TRBV28 and TRBJ1-1; 7 nucleotides match TRBD1. Unmatched junction bases numbered 8, after V lost 7 bases and J lost 3 bases. Germline assignment: CDR1 MDHEN and CDR2 SYDVKM. The CDR3 runs 14 residues. CDR3 in amino acids: CASISGTVHTEAFF. The CDR3 DNA reads TGTGCCAGCATCTCCGGGACAGTCCACACTGAAGCTTTCTTT.

This clone was seen only once. The CDR3 nucleotides are TGCGCCAGCAGCCAAGACATCCCTAGCGGGGGAAGTACGCAGTATTTT. Translated, it gives CASSQDIPSGGSTQYF. The chain is built from TRBV4-3 and TRBJ2-3, with TRBD2 identical over 10 bases. The CDR3 is 16 residues long. Trimming cost V 0 bases and J 8 bases; bases outside gene matches: 8. From germline, CDR1 is LGHNA and CDR2 YSLEER.

The J gene is TRBJ1-2, the V gene TRBV5-8; TRBD1 aligns across 10 bases. The CDR3 sequence is 17 residues long. V trimming: 2 bases; J trimming: 4 bases; junction bases outside the gene matches: 11. Germline assignment: CDR1 SGHTS and CDR2 YDEGEE. The CDR3 region is CASSFTRQGAGLYGYTF. CDR3 nucleotides: TGTGCCAGCAGCTTTACGAGACAGGGGGCCGGACTCTATGGCTACACCTTC.

J is TRBJ2-5 and V is TRBV30; possibly TRBD1 for D (6 bases). The length of the CDR3 is 12 residues. V was shortened by 3 bases and J by 2 bases, with 7 bases between the two germline ends. Germline CDR1 and CDR2: GTSNPN and SVGIG (reference sequence). CDR3 region: CAWRQGQETQYF. The CDR3 DNA follows: TGTGCCTGGAGACAGGGTCAAGAGACCCAGTACTTC.

This CDR3 reads CASIPREGQGGYTF. The DNA for the CDR3 is TGTGCCAGTATCCCCAGAGAAGGACAGGGAGGCTACACCTTC. The chain uses TRBV19 and TRBJ1-2; TRBD1 matches 8 bases. V dropped 7 bases and J dropped 8; count of bases not matched to a gene: 12. Germline CDR1 and CDR2: LNHDA and SQIVND (reference sequence). This CDR3 is 14 amino acids long.

V and J are TRBV2 and TRBJ1-2; weak D call: TRBD1 (6 bases). V was clipped by 4 bases and J by 6 bases, with 9 bases between them. The CDR3 sequence is 12 residues long. Germline lookup yields CDR1 SNHLY and CDR2 FYNNEI. The CDR3 DNA reads TGTGCCAGCAGTGTCTACAGGGATGGCTACACCTTC. It encodes CASSVYRDGYTF. The full variable domain, rest sourced from reference TRBV2 and TRBJ1-2, is EPEVTQTPSHQVTQMGQEVILRCVPISNHLYFYWYRQILGQKVEFLVSFYNNEISEKSEIFDDQFSVERPDGSNFTLKIRSTKLEDSAMYFCASSVYRDGYTFGSGTRLTVV.

This clone was observed a few times. The genes are TRBV7-9 and TRBJ2-1, with D possibly matching TRBD1 (6 bases). Germline lookup yields CDR1 SEHNR and CDR2 FQNEAQ (reference sequence). This CDR3 contains 13 residues. The ends were cut back, 5 bases at V and 10 bases at J, with 15 bases in the middle. CDR3 in DNA: TGTGCCAGCAGCCACATCGGACAGCCCGAGCAGTTCTTC. This encodes CASSHIGQPEQFF.

The CDR3 sequence: CATTGGGGYGYTF. The CDR3 nucleotides are TGTGCCACCACAGGGGGCGGCGGCTATGGCTACACCTTC. The V and J genes are TRBV6-6 and TRBJ1-2, with TRBD1 matching over 9 bases. Trimming cost V 10 bases and J 4 bases; bases outside gene matches: 7. Looked up from germline, CDR1 is MNHNY and CDR2 is SVGAGI (reference sequence). The CDR3 has 13 residues.

The V call is TRBV11-1, the J call TRBJ2-3, with TRBD1 identical over 8 bases. The CDR3 runs 14 residues. Germline values: CDR1 SGHAT, CDR2 FQDESV (reference sequence). J lost 2 bases, V lost 7 bases, and 5 bases had no gene match. The CDR3 loop is CASTGGRHTDTQYF. The CDR3 nucleotides are TGTGCCAGCACAGGGGGCAGACACACAGATACGCAGTATTTT.